One and the same sample provided the 5 T cell receptor beta chains below, sequenced in a study of blood T cells in healthy people across ages. It was with a sample-barcoded 5' primer and a J-beta primer mix that a second PCR of roughly 6 to 11 cycles was run. TCRdb processed the 5' RACE reads anew with MiXCR; each CDR3 protein has one entry. Here the sample spans about 1.8 million distinct CDR3 sequences, 40% to 55% being singletons. The specimen was blood. All receptors derive from a woman aged 40 to 55 in good health.

This chain joins TRBV28 and TRBJ2-5; 8 nucleotides line up with TRBD1. Germline trimming cut 7 bases from V and 4 bases from J; bases unmatched to any gene: 8. The CDR3 consists of 14 residues. Germline CDR1 is MDHEN and CDR2 is SYDVKM. Here the CDR3 reads CASTVTRGPETQYF. The CDR3 nucleotides are TGTGCCAGCACCGTCACCAGGGGGCCAGAGACCCAGTACTTC.

The chain couples TRBV27 to TRBJ2-7; 14 nucleotides agree with TRBD2. V shed 5 bases and J 0 bases; nucleotides not matched to a gene: 3. There are 16 residues in the CDR3. Per the germline V gene, CDR1 is MNHEY and CDR2 is SMNVEV (reference sequence). The CDR3 spells CASSEGLAGGSYEQYF. The DNA of the CDR3 is TGTGCCAGCAGTGAAGGACTAGCGGGGGGCTCCTACGAGCAGTACTTC.

The chain couples TRBV4-1 to TRBJ2-3, with 7 bases aligning to TRBD1. The germline gives CDR1 MGHRA, CDR2 YSYEKL. V shed 2 bases and J 0 bases; nucleotides not matched to a gene: 8. The CDR3 runs 17 residues. Written as DNA, the CDR3 is TGCGCCAGCAGCCAATACGAACAGGGGCTGAGCACAGATACGCAGTATTTT. It encodes CASSQYEQGLSTDTQYF.

The chain is built from TRBV25-1 and TRBJ1-4; no reliable D call. CDR3 length: 14 residues. Germline loops: CDR1 MGHDK, CDR2 SYGVNS. V was shortened by 5 bases and J by 3 bases, with 10 bases between the two germline ends. CDR3 bases: TGTGCCAGCAGTAGTTTGGCAGCTAATGAAAAACTGTTTTTT. Protein product: CASSSLAANEKLFF.

The CDR3 is CASSPKGTGASYEQYF. Here the CDR3 DNA reads TGTGCCAGCAGCCCGAAGGGGACGGGGGCCAGCTACGAGCAGTACTTC. The chain combines TRBV14 with TRBJ2-7, with D tentatively TRBD1 or TRBD2 (6 bases each). Per the germline V gene, CDR1 is SGHDN and CDR2 is FVKESK. This CDR3 has 16 amino acids. V was pared by 4 bases and J by 3 bases, with 19 bases between.